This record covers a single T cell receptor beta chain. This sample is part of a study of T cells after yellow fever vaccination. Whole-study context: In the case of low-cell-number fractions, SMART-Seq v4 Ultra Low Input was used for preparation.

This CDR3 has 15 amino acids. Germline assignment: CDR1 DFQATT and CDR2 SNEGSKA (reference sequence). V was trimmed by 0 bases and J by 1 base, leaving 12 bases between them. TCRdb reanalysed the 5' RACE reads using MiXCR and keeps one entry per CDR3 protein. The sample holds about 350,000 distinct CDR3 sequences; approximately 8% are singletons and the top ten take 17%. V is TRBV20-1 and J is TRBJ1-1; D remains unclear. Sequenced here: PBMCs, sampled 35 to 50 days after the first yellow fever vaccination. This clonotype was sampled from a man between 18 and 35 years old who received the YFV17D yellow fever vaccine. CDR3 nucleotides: TGCAGTGCTAGAGAATTTGGAATGGGGAACACTGAAGCTTTCTTT. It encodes CSAREFGMGNTEAFF.